The 9 T cell receptor beta chains reported below all come from one sample, sequenced in a study of breast tumors, draining lymph nodes, adjacent tissues. TCRdb passed the multiplex PCR reads through MiXCR, listing each CDR3 protein once. The sample has about 300,000 distinct CDR3 sequences, around 30% seen once. The lymph nodes were axillary draining lymph nodes from breast cancer patients. Sequencing was carried out using axillary lymph node tissue. All receptors come from a female donor with breast cancer. Some clones in this sample may be carry-over from other donors' samples.

This clonotype has a handful of counts. The chain carries TRBV9 and TRBJ2-2; D is possibly TRBD2 (5 bases). CDR3 length: 21 residues. Germline V CDR1 and CDR2: SGDLS, YYNGEE. V was clipped by 0 bases and J by 4 bases, with 28 bases between them. The CDR3 sequence: CASSVVVCDMVLSAGTGELFF. CDR3 nucleotide sequence: TGTGCCAGCAGCGTAGTTGTATGCGATATGGTCCTCTCCGCGGGCACCGGGGAGCTGTTTTTT. The full variable domain, in which reference TRBV9 and TRBJ2-2 provide the parts outside the CDR3, is DSGVTQTPKHLITATGQRVTLRCSPRSGDLSVYWYQQSLDQGLQFLIQYYNGEERAKGNILERFSAQQFPDLHSELNLSSLELGDSALYFCASSVVVCDMVLSAGTGELFFGEGSRLTVL.

This clonotype came up many times. This chain connects TRBV5-1 to TRBJ1-3, with D possibly TRBD1 on 5 matching bases. Germline lookup yields CDR1 SGHRS and CDR2 YFSETQ. This CDR3 comprises 14 residues. V lost 1 base, J lost 2 bases, and 7 bases lay in between. The CDR3 DNA sequence: TGCGCCAGCAGCTTGTTAGGGGCTGGAAACACCATATATTTT. Translation gives CASSLLGAGNTIYF.

The table lists this clonotype with a few counts. The chain links TRBV5-8 to TRBJ2-7, with 9 positions matching TRBD2. This CDR3 is 16 amino acids long. Trimming took 0 bases from V and 9 from J; bases not matched to a gene: 13. Germline values: CDR1 SGHTS, CDR2 YDEGEE. The CDR3 spells CASSLASGIGGNAQYF. The CDR3 coding sequence is TGTGCCAGCAGCTTGGCTAGCGGGATAGGGGGTAACGCGCAGTACTTC.

J is TRBJ2-5 and V is TRBV25-1; 7 positions match TRBD2. This CDR3 has 16 amino acids. Germline V gene sequence: CDR1 MGHDK, CDR2 SYGVNS. The V segment lost 8 bases and the J segment 3 bases; nucleotides outside the gene matches: 15. Here the CDR3 DNA reads TGTGCCAGCGTTGATATCGGTTGGCTAGCGGAAGAGACCCAGTACTTC. Amino acids: CASVDIGWLAEETQYF.

This clonotype was found many times. This rearrangement joins TRBV10-3 to TRBJ1-5; D is ambiguous. V lost 0 bases and J 3 bases, leaving 15 bases between the germline ends. CDR3 length: 17 residues. The germline CDR1 and CDR2 sequences are ENHRY and SYGVKD. The DNA of the CDR3 is TGTGCCATCAGTGAGTCGTGGAGGGCCGGGATCAATCAGCCCCAGCATTTT. As protein: CAISESWRAGINQPQHF.

A remark on this clonotype: A clone one base away is much larger, so this may be a read error. The CDR3: CATSRSPPTGRRCEQYF. The CDR3 nucleotides read TGTGCCACCAGCAGATCACCCCCGACAGGGAGGAGATGCGAGCAGTACTTC. This chain connects TRBV15 to TRBJ2-7, with D perhaps TRBD1 (7 bases). V was cut by 2 bases and J by 6 bases, with 23 bases left in between. Germline CDR1 LNHNV, CDR2 YYDKDF (reference sequence). This CDR3 contains 17 residues.

The chain combines TRBV30 with TRBJ2-7; TRBD2 is a possible D gene (7 bases). Germline CDR1 GTSNPN, CDR2 SVGIG (reference sequence). The CDR3 sequence is 14 residues long. Trimming cost V 3 bases and J 6 bases, with 18 bases left between them. In DNA form, the CDR3 reads TGTGCCTGGAGCCTGGATCGGGGGGCGGGCGAGCAGTACTTC. Its translation: CAWSLDRGAGEQYF. The full variable domain, its missing parts supplied by reference TRBV30 and TRBJ2-7, is SQTIHQWPATLVQPVGSPLSLECTVEGTSNPNLYWYRQAAGRGLQLLFYSVGIGQISSEVPQNLSASRPQDRQFILSSKKLLLSDSGFYLCAWSLDRGAGEQYFGPGTRLTVT.

This clonotype was seen a handful of times. A read error is possible here, since a much larger clone lies one base away. V gene TRBV7-2 combines with J gene TRBJ2-1; 12 positions agree with TRBD2. The germline V gene encodes CDR1 SGHTA and CDR2 FQGNSA. The length of the CDR3 is 15 residues. For the CDR3, the DNA is TGTGCCAGCAGCGCGCTAGCGGGAGGGGTCAATGAGCAGCTCTTC. Translated: CASSALAGGVNEQLF.

This clonotype was counted at least ten times. V usage is TRBV7-3 and J usage is TRBJ1-5, with 7 positions matching TRBD1. The V gene's germline CDR1 is SGHTA and CDR2 FQGTGA. V lost 0 bases to trimming and J lost 3 bases; unmatched junction nucleotides: 11. The CDR3 totals 18 residues. This chain's CDR3 is CASSLTNWATGHNQPQHF. As DNA, the CDR3 is TGTGCCAGCAGCTTAACGAACTGGGCGACAGGGCACAATCAGCCCCAGCATTTT.